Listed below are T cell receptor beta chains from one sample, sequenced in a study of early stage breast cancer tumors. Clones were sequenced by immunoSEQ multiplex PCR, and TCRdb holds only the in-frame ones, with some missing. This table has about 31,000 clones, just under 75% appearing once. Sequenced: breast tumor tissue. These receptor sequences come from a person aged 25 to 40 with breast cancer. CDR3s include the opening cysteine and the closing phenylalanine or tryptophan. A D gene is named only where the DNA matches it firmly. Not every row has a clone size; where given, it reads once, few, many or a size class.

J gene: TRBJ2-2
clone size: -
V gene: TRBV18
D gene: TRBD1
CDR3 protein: CASSPSAGGFGGELFF
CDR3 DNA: TGTGCCAGCTCACCCTCGGCAGGGGGCTTTGGCGGGGAGCTGTTTTTT

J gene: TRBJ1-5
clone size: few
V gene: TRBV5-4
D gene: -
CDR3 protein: CASSLAGQPQHF
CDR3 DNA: TGTGCCAGCAGCTTGGCCGGTCAGCCCCAGCATTTT

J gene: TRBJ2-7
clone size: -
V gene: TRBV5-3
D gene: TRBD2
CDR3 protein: CARSMGLEYEQYF
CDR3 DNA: TGTGCCAGAAGCATGGGACTAGAGTACGAGCAGTACTTC

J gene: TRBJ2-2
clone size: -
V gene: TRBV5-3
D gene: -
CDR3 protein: CARTKDTGELFF
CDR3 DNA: TGTGCCCGTACAAAAGACACCGGGGAGCTGTTTTTT

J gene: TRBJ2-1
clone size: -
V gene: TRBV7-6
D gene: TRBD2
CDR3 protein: CASSLAEQTSGIGNEQFF
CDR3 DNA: TGTGCCAGCAGCTTAGCGGAACAGACTAGCGGGATTGGCAATGAGCAGTTCTTC

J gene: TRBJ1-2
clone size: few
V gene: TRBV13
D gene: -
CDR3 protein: CASSLSPNYGYTF
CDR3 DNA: TGTGCCAGCAGCTTATCCCCTAACTATGGCTACACCTTC

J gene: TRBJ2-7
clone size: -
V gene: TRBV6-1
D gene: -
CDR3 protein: CASSEALGGGYEQYF
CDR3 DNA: TGTGCCAGCAGTGAAGCCCTGGGCGGAGGCTACGAGCAGTACTTC

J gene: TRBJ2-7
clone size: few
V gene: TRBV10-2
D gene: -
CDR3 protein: CASSPLGVSSDEQYF
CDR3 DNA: TGCGCCAGCAGCCCCCTTGGCGTATCGTCGGACGAGCAGTACTTC

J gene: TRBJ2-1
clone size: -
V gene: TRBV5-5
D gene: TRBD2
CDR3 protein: CASSWRASGNNEQFF
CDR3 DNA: TGTGCCAGCAGCTGGAGGGCTAGCGGGAATAATGAGCAGTTCTTC

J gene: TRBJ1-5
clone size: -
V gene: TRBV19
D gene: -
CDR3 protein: CASSIGRNQPQHF
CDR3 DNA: TGTGCCAGTAGTATAGGGCGGAATCAGCCCCAGCATTTT

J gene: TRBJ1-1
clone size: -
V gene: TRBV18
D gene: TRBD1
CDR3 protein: CASSLYFSGTGNTEAFF
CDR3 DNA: TGTGCCAGCTCACTGTATTTCTCCGGGACAGGGAACACTGAAGCTTTCTTT

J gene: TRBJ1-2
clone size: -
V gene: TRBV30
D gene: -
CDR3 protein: CAWGGRDYGYTF
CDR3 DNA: TGTGCCTGGGGAGGACGGGACTATGGCTACACCTTC

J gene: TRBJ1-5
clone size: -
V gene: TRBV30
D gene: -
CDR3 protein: CAWSSRVDQPQHF
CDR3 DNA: TGTGCCTGGAGTTCCAGGGTCGATCAGCCCCAGCATTTT

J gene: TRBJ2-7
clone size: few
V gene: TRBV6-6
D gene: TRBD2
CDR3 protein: CASSGVTSGRAGEQYF
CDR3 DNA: TGTGCCAGCAGTGGAGTGACTAGCGGGAGGGCCGGCGAGCAGTACTTC

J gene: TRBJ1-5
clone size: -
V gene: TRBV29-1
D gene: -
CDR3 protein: CSVGWGQNQPQHF
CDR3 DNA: TGCAGCGTTGGATGGGGGCAAAATCAGCCCCAGCATTTT

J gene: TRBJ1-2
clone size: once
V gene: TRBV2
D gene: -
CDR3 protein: CASQGVVMSGARNYGYTF
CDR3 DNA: TGTGCCAGCCAAGGGGTAGTTATGTCGGGGGCGCGGAACTATGGCTACACCTTC

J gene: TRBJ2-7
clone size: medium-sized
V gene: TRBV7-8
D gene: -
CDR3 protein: CASSRYQGSSYEQYF
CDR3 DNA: TGTGCCAGCAGCCGCTACCAGGGGAGCTCCTACGAGCAGTACTTC

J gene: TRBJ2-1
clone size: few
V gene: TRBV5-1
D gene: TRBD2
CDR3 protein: CASSTASGRYNEQFF
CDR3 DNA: TGCGCCAGCAGCACCGCTAGCGGGAGGTACAATGAGCAGTTCTTC

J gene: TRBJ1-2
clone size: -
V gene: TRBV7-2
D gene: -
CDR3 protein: CASSFTPGGVNYGYTF
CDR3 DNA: TGTGCCAGCAGCTTTACCCCGGGGGGGGTTAACTATGGCTACACCTTC

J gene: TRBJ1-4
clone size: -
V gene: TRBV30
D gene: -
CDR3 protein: CARGAREKLFF
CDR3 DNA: TGTGCCCGGGGTGCGAGGGAAAAACTGTTTTTT

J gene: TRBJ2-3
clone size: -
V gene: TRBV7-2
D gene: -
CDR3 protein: CASSLGIADTQYF
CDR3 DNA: TGTGCCAGCAGCCTGGGGATTGCAGATACGCAGTATTTT

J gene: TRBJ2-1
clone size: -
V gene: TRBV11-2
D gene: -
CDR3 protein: CASSVWGRQSSYNEQFF
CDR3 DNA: TGTGCCAGCAGCGTTTGGGGACGGCAGAGCTCCTACAATGAGCAGTTCTTC

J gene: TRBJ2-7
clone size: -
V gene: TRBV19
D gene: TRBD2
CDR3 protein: CATRAASGTYEQYF
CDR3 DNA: TGTGCCACTCGAGCGGCTAGCGGGACATACGAGCAGTACTTC

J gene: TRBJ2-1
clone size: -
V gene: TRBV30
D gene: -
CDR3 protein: CAWRTNRDRSEQFF
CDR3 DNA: TGTGCCTGGAGGACGAACAGAGACCGAAGTGAGCAGTTCTTC

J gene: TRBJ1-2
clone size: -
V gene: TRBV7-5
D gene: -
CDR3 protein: CARSLGGGYIEHLANYGYTF
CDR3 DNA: TGTGCCAGAAGCTTAGGGGGGGGCTACATCGAACATTTAGCTAACTATGGCTACACCTTC

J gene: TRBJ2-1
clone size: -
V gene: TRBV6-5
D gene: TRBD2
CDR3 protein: CASSYGRTSGGNEQFF
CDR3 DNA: TGTGCCAGCAGTTACGGTAGGACTAGCGGGGGTAATGAGCAGTTCTTC

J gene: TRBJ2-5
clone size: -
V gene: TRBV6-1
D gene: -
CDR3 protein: CASSASGHQETQYF
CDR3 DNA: TGTGCCAGCAGTGCGTCGGGGCACCAAGAGACCCAGTACTTC

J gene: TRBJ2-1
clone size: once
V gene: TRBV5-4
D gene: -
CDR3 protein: CASSSDQNEQFF
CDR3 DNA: TGTGCCAGCAGCTCAGACCAGAATGAGCAGTTCTTC

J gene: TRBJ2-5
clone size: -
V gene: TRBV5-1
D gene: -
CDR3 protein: CASSAQETQYF
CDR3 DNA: TGCGCCAGCAGCGCCCAAGAGACCCAGTACTTC

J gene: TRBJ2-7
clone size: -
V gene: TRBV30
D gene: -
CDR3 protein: CAWSLVGGRITYEQYF
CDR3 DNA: TGTGCCTGGAGTCTTGTAGGGGGGAGGATAACCTACGAGCAGTACTTC

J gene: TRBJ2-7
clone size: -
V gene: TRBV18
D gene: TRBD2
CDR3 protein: CASSPLEREGYEQYF
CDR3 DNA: TGTGCCAGCTCCCCTTTGGAGCGGGAGGGCTACGAGCAGTACTTC

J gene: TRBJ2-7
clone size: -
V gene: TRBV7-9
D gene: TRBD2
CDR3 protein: CASSYPTSGRAYEQYF
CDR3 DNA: TGTGCCAGCAGCTACCCGACTAGCGGGAGGGCCTACGAGCAGTACTTC

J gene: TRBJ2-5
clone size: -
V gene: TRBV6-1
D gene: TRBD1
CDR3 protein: CASSFDRDRETQYF
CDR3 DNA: TGTGCCAGCAGCTTCGACAGGGACAGGGAGACCCAGTACTTC

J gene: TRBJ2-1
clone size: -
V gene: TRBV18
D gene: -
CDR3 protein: CASSPLSANPYNEQFF
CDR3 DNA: TGTGCCAGCTCACCACTGTCGGCAAATCCCTACAATGAGCAGTTCTTC

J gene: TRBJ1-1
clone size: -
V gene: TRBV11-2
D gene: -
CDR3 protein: CASSLVGSTTEAFF
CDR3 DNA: TGTGCCAGCAGCTTAGTAGGGTCGACCACTGAAGCTTTCTTT

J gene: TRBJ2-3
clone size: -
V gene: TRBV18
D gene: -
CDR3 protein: CASSPPPRTDTQYF
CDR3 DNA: TGTGCCAGCTCACCACCGCCTCGCACAGATACGCAGTATTTT

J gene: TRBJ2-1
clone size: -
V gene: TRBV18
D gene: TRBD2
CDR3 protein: CASSVAGGSIDEQFF
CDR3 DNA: TGTGCCAGCTCCGTAGCGGGAGGGAGTATCGATGAGCAGTTCTTC

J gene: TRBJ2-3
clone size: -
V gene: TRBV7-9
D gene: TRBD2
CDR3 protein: CASSLGRWTSADTQYF
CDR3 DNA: TGTGCCAGCAGCTTGGGACGGTGGACTAGTGCAGATACGCAGTATTTT

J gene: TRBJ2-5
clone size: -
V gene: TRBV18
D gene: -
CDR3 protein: CASSPQETQYF
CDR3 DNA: TGTGCCAGCTCTCCCCAAGAGACCCAGTACTTC

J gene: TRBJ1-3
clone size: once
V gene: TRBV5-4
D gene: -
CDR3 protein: CASSLAAGSPTIYF
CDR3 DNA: TGTGCCAGCAGCTTGGCTGCAGGCAGTCCCACCATATATTTT

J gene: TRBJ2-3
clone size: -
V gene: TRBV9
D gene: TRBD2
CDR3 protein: CASSVAGGATDTQYF
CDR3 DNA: TGTGCCAGCAGCGTTGCGGGGGGGGCGACAGATACGCAGTATTTT

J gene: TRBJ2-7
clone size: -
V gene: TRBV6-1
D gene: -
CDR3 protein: CASSLPSTYEQYF
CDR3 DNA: TGTGCCAGCAGTCTACCTTCTACCTACGAGCAGTACTTC

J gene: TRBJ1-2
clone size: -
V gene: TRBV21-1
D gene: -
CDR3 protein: CASSPPDQGEFLIYGYTF
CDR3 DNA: TGTGCCAGCAGCCCCCCAGATCAGGGAGAATTTTTAATCTATGGCTACACCTTC

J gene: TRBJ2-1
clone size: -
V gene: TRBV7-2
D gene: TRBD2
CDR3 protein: CASSVTSGPNNEQFF
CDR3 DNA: TGTGCCAGCAGCGTGACTAGCGGACCGAACAATGAGCAGTTCTTC

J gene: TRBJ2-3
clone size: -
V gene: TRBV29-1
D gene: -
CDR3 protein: CSVEFGEGTDTQYF
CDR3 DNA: TGCAGCGTTGAATTTGGGGAGGGCACAGATACGCAGTATTTT

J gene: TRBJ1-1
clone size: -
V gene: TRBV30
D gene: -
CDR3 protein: CAWSLQPAWTEAFF
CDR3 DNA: TGTGCCTGGAGTTTACAGCCGGCGTGGACTGAAGCTTTCTTT

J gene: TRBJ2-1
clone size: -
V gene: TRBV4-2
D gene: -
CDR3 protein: CASSAWGGSGLSYNEQFF
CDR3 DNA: TGTGCCAGCAGCGCCTGGGGTGGTAGCGGACTATCCTACAATGAGCAGTTCTTC

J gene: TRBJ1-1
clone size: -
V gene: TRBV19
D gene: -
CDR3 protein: CASTTTGSNTEAFF
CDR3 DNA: TGTGCCAGTACCACGACGGGGTCGAACACTGAAGCTTTCTTT

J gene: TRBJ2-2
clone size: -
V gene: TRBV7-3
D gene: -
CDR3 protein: CASSLTSTGELFF
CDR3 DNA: TGTGCCAGCAGCTTAACCAGCACCGGGGAGCTGTTTTTT